These T cell receptor beta chains were read from a single sample in a study of shared clonotypes between healthy human individuals. Clones were read by immunoSEQ multiplex PCR, and TCRdb kept only the in-frame ones, dropping some. This table holds 650,000 to 800,000 clones, 72% found once. The sample comprised memory CD4+ T cells sorted from blood. The receptors come from a woman between 25 and 40 years old in good health. Each CDR3 is given with its conserved first and last residue. D genes are given only for firm matches. Some rows mark clone size as missing; the rest say once, few, many or name a class of expanded clone.

TRBV29-1	TRBJ2-7	TRBD1	once	CSVARDRNEQYF	TGCAGCGTGGCCCGGGACAGGAACGAGCAGTACTTC
TRBV5-1	TRBJ2-7	TRBD2	NA	CASSLSGGSVQYF	TGCGCCAGCAGCTTGTCGGGAGGGTCTGTGCAGTACTTC
TRBV7-2	TRBJ2-7	TRBD1	NA	CASSLQQGMGEQYF	TGTGCCAGCAGCCTCCAACAGGGGATGGGCGAGCAGTACTTC
TRBV28	TRBJ2-3	TRBD1	NA	CASSSPTGTGRADTQYF	TGTGCCAGCAGTTCGCCGACCGGGACAGGGCGGGCAGATACGCAGTATTTT
TRBV11-2	TRBJ2-7	NA	NA	CASKYPGPCYEQYF	TGTGCCAGCAAGTATCCGGGACCATGCTACGAGCAGTACTTC
TRBV2	TRBJ2-7	TRBD1	NA	CASSPGLGQGLSYEQYF	TGTGCCAGCAGCCCAGGATTAGGACAGGGCCTCTCCTACGAGCAGTACTTC
TRBV4-1	TRBJ2-2	TRBD2	NA	CASSQLELAAGELFF	TGCGCCAGCAGCCAGCTCGAACTAGCGGCCGGGGAGCTGTTTTTT
TRBV30	TRBJ1-5	NA	few	CAWSVQKDQPQHF	TGTGCCTGGAGTGTACAGAAGGACCAGCCCCAGCATTTT
TRBV29-1	TRBJ1-2	NA	few	CSAADLYGYTF	TGCAGCGCCGCAGACCTCTATGGCTACACCTTC
TRBV28	TRBJ1-2	NA	NA	CASSTNNYGYTF	TGTGCCAGCAGTACGAATAACTATGGCTACACCTTC
TRBV7-9	TRBJ2-7	NA	few	CASSSRADYEQYF	TGTGCCAGCAGCTCCCGGGCCGACTACGAGCAGTACTTC
TRBV4-1	TRBJ2-1	TRBD2	once	CASSEGLAGISYNEQFF	TGCGCCAGCAGCGAGGGACTAGCGGGGATCTCCTACAATGAGCAGTTCTTC
TRBV19	TRBJ1-3	NA	NA	CASRRTVLSGNTIYF	TGTGCCAGTAGAAGAACAGTCCTCTCTGGAAACACCATATATTTT
TRBV7-8	TRBJ2-7	NA	NA	CASSARPQIAYEQYF	TGTGCCAGCAGCGCGCGGCCCCAGATAGCCTACGAGCAGTACTTC
TRBV7-9	TRBJ2-1	NA	NA	CASSSTNNEQFF	TGTGCCAGCAGCTCCACCAACAATGAGCAGTTCTTC
TRBV27	TRBJ2-1	NA	NA	CASSFLAGRAGNEQFF	TGTGCCAGCAGTTTTTTGGCGGGACGGGCGGGAAATGAGCAGTTCTTC
TRBV20-1	TRBJ2-5	NA	NA	CSAKPLETQYF	TGCAGTGCCAAGCCACTGGAGACCCAGTACTTC
TRBV6-5	TRBJ2-1	TRBD1	NA	CASSLQGAQNREQFF	TGTGCCAGCAGCCTACAGGGGGCGCAGAATAGGGAGCAGTTCTTC
TRBV2	TRBJ2-6	NA	NA	CASSATWSGANVLTF	TGTGCCAGCAGCGCCACGTGGTCTGGGGCCAACGTCCTGACTTTC
TRBV2	TRBJ1-1	NA	many	CASRRVERTEAFF	TGTGCCAGCAGGCGGGTTGAAAGGACTGAAGCTTTCTTT
TRBV5-1	TRBJ1-1	NA	NA	CASSTGRGNTEAFF	TGCGCCAGCAGCACCGGCAGGGGGAACACTGAAGCTTTCTTT
TRBV5-6	TRBJ2-5	NA	NA	CASSRGLQETQYF	TGTGCCAGCAGCAGGGGTCTACAAGAGACCCAGTACTTC
TRBV16	TRBJ1-1	NA	NA	CASSQLMDTEAFF	TGTGCCAGCAGCCAACTGATGGACACTGAAGCTTTCTTT
TRBV6-5	TRBJ1-2	TRBD1	NA	CASSSRDSSYGYTF	TGTGCCAGCAGTTCCCGGGACAGCAGCTATGGCTACACCTTC